This record concerns one TCR beta chain sequence. Original processing notes: Reference gene primer amplification in the assay estimated nucleated cell counts. Assay: immunoSEQ multiplex PCR; the TCRdb copy retains only in-frame clones and omits some. The DNA was the basis for D and trimming; V, J and clone size are from that table. The table shows about 44,000 clones, with around 90% occurring only once. The source of the sample is a study of blood T cell repertoires in COVID-19. Study context: The United States, Italy and Spain provided the acute and convalescent COVID-19 samples. Sources were T cells, B-cell-depleted T cells, or PBMCs; the material itself was cDNA or gDNA.

V dropped 0 bases and J dropped 5 bases, with 14 bases sitting between them. Germline CDR1 and CDR2: GTSNPN and SVGIG (reference sequence). This CDR3 comprises 15 residues. V usage is TRBV30 and J usage is TRBJ2-1; TRBD1 might be the D (6 bases). The sequence came from a woman of 80 years or more in a cohort sampled during active or convalescent COVID-19. The sample taken for sequencing was peripheral blood. In nucleotides, the CDR3 is TGTGCCTGGAGTGTACTTGGGACAAGGGACAATGAGCAGTTCTTC. Protein product: CAWSVLGTRDNEQFF.